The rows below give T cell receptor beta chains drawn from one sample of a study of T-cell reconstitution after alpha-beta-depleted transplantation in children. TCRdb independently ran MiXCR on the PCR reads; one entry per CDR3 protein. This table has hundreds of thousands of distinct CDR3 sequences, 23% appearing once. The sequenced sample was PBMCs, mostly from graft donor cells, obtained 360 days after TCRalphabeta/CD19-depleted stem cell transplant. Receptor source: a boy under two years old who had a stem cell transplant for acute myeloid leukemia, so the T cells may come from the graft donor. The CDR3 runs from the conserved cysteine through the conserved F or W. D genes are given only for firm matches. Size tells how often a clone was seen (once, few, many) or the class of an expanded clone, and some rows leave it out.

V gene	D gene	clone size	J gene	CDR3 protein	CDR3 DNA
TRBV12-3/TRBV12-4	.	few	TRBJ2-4	CASSPPTSDGFKNIQYF	TGTGCCAGCAGTCCTCCCACCTCGGATGGTTTCAAAAACATTCAGTACTTC
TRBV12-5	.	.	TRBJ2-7	CASGLGQENEQYF	TGTGCTAGTGGTTTGGGACAGGAAAACGAGCAGTACTTC
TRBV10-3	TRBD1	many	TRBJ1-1	CAIRGQENTEAFF	TGTGCCATCAGGGGACAGGAGAACACTGAAGCTTTCTTT
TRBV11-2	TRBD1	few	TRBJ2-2	CASSFQTGGTGELFF	TGTGCCAGCAGCTTCCAGACAGGGGGGACCGGGGAGCTGTTTTTT
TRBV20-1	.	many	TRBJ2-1	CSARSGRVQFF	TGCAGTGCTAGGTCCGGCAGGGTGCAGTTCTTC
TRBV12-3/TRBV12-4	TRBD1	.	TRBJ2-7	CASSYGAGTGGYEQYF	TGTGCCAGCAGTTACGGGGCCGGGACAGGGGGCTACGAGCAGTACTTC
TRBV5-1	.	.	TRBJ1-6	CASSYDMPGSPLHF	TGCGCCAGCAGTTATGACATGCCGGGGTCACCCCTCCACTTT
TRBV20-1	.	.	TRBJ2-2	CCARRGDGLRPHGELFF	TGCTGCGCTAGGAGGGGAGACGGTTTGAGGCCGCACGGGGAGCTGTTTTTT
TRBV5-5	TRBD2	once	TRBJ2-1	CASSSASGGAEQFF	TGTGCCAGCAGTTCCGCTAGCGGGGGAGCTGAGCAGTTCTTC
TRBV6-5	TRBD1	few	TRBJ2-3	CASSYPSTGGQDTQYF	TGTGCCAGCAGTTACCCTTCGACAGGGGGACAAGATACGCAGTATTTT
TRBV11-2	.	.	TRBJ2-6	CASSLEVNSGANVLTF	TGTGCCAGCAGCTTAGAGGTGAACTCTGGGGCCAACGTCCTGACTTTC
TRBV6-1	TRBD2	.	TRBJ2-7	CASRPPTSSPYEQYF	TGTGCCAGTCGCCCTCCGACTAGCTCCCCCTACGAGCAGTACTTC
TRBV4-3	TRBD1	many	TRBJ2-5	CASLTRGRETQYF	TGCGCCAGCCTTACCAGGGGGCGAGAGACCCAGTACTTC
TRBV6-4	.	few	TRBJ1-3	CASRPWRSSGNTIYF	TGTGCCAGCAGACCGTGGCGCAGTTCTGGAAACACCATATATTTT
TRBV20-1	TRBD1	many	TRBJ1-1	CSVPPTGAPRYTTEAFF	TGCAGTGTCCCTCCGACAGGGGCGCCCCGCTATACCACTGAAGCTTTCTTT
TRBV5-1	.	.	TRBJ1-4	CASSQAPTEKLFF	TGCGCCAGCAGCCAGGCTCCGACGGAAAAACTGTTTTTT
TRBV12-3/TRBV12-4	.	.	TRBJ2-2	CASILDKYGELFF	TGTGCCAGCATTTTAGACAAGTACGGGGAGCTGTTTTTT
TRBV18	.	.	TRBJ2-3	CASSRQPITDTQYF	TGTGCCAGCTCACGACAGCCGATCACAGATACGCAGTATTTT
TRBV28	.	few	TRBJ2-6	CASSLRQAGANVLTF	TGTGCCAGCAGTTTAAGACAGGCTGGGGCCAACGTCCTGACTTTC
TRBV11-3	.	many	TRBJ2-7	CASSRRRDPDYEQYF	TGTGCCAGCAGTCGCCGCCGGGACCCGGACTACGAGCAGTACTTC
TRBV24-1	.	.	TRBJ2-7	CATADGAASYEQYF	TGTGCCACCGCGGATGGGGCGGCCTCCTACGAGCAGTACTTC
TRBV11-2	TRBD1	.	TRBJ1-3	CASSSYRGRRGNTIYF	TGTGCCAGCAGCTCGTACAGGGGGCGAAGAGGAAACACCATATATTTT